These 26 T cell receptor beta chains were all obtained from the same sample, sequenced in a study of blood T cell repertoires in COVID-19. The table came from immunoSEQ multiplex PCR; TCRdb's copy has only in-frame clones and leaves some out. The sample lists 110,000 to 150,000 clones; roughly four fifths were seen once. The sequencing input was peripheral blood. These receptors came from a woman of 80 years or more with acute or convalescent COVID-19.

In its sample, this clone was seen a few times. This chain connects TRBV5-5 to TRBJ1-2; D remains unclear. V dropped 3 bases and J dropped 2 bases, with 20 bases sitting between them. The germline V gene has CDR1 SGHKS and CDR2 YYEKEE (reference sequence). The CDR3 loop spans 17 amino acids. Here the CDR3 DNA reads TGTGCCAGCAGCTCGAAACCTAATACGGTTCCAAACTATGGCTACACCTTC. Its protein is CASSSKPNTVPNYGYTF. Full variable domain (outside the CDR3, taken from reference TRBV5-5 and TRBJ1-2): DAGVTQSPTHLIKTRGQQVTLRCSPISGHKSVSWYQQVLGQGPQFIFQYYEKEERGRGNFPDRFSARQFPNYSSELNVNALLLGDSALYLCASSSKPNTVPNYGYTFGSGTRLTVV.

The rearrangement uses TRBV7-9 and TRBJ2-3, with D unclear. From germline, CDR1 is SEHNR and CDR2 FQNEAQ (reference sequence). V was shortened by 5 bases and J by 3 bases, with 15 bases between the two germline ends. CDR3 size: 15 residues. CDR3 region: CASSLVVPTTDTQYF. DNA of the CDR3: TGTGCCAGCAGCCTAGTGGTCCCAACAACAGATACGCAGTATTTT.

The gene calls are TRBV28 and TRBJ1-5; D is ambiguous. Germline V lookup: CDR1 MDHEN, CDR2 SYDVKM. Trimming removed 5 bases at V and 3 bases at J, with 11 bases between. The CDR3 has 14 amino acids. CDR3 region: CASSPLTDNQPQHF. The CDR3 DNA is TGTGCCAGCAGTCCACTAACTGACAATCAGCCCCAGCATTTT.

This clone was picked up a small number of times. The rearrangement links TRBV7-2 to TRBJ2-3; D ambiguous. V gave up 4 bases and J gave up 4 bases, with 9 bases separating them. CDR1 is SGHTA and CDR2 is FQGNSA in the germline V gene. The CDR3 totals 13 residues. The CDR3 protein is CASSYVDSDTQYF. The CDR3 nucleotides read TGTGCCAGCAGCTACGTCGACTCAGATACGCAGTATTTT.

This clone was counted a few times. The gene calls are TRBV19 and TRBJ1-6; D remains ambiguous. Trimming left V 1 base short and J 0 bases short, with 10 bases between. CDR1 is LNHDA and CDR2 is SQIVND in the germline V gene (reference sequence). The CDR3 totals 17 residues. CDR3 loop: CASSIGGQSSYNSPLHF. CDR3 sequence (DNA): TGTGCCAGTAGTATAGGAGGGCAGAGCTCCTATAATTCACCCCTCCACTTT.

V gene TRBV5-1 combines with J gene TRBJ2-1; 11 bases match TRBD1. The CDR3 is made up of 17 amino acids. J was trimmed by 3 bases and V by 0 bases; bases with no gene match: 5. Germline V CDR1 and CDR2: SGHRS, YFSETQ. CDR3 protein: CASSLGSGTGGYNEQFF. CDR3 in DNA: TGCGCCAGCAGCTTGGGGTCCGGGACAGGGGGCTACAATGAGCAGTTCTTC.

This rearrangement joins TRBV11-2 to TRBJ2-5, with 7 bases identical to TRBD2. From germline, CDR1 is SGHAT and CDR2 FQNNGV. V lost 1 base, J lost 4 bases, and 3 bases stayed unmatched. This CDR3 is built from 14 residues. The CDR3 DNA is TGTGCCAGCAGCTTAGGGGGGGGGATAGAGACCCAGTACTTC. Amino acids: CASSLGGGIETQYF. The entire variable domain, with the rest obtained from reference TRBV11-2 and TRBJ2-5, is as follows: EAGVAQSPRYKIIEKRQSVAFWCNPISGHATLYWYQQILGQGPKLLIQFQNNGVVDDSQLPKDRFSAERLKGVDSTLKIQPAKLEDSAVYLCASSLGGGIETQYFGPGTRLLVL.

This chain uses TRBV4-1 with TRBJ2-1; 8 bases line up with TRBD2. Per the germline V gene, CDR1 is MGHRA and CDR2 is YSYEKL. The CDR3 loop spans 16 amino acids. J was trimmed by 7 bases and V by 4 bases; bases with no gene match: 12. Written as DNA, the CDR3 is TGCGCCAGCAGCCCGCGCACTAGCGGTTGGGCGAATGAGCAGTTCTTC. Protein product: CASSPRTSGWANEQFF.

This chain links TRBV9 with TRBJ1-2; weak D call: TRBD1 (6 bases). V lost 0 bases and J lost 3, with 12 bases in between. CDR3 length equals 15 residues. Germline CDR1 SGDLS, CDR2 YYNGEE. Written as DNA, the CDR3 is TGTGCCAGCAGCGTAGGTGGGGGGGCAGACTATGGCTACACCTTC. Translating gives CASSVGGGADYGYTF.

The chain couples TRBV6-5 to TRBJ1-1; TRBD1 agrees at 10 bases. Looked up from germline, CDR1 is MNHEY and CDR2 is SVGAGI. The CDR3 has 15 residues. V shed 6 bases, J shed 3 bases, and the junction held 7 bases outside the gene matches. The CDR3 DNA follows: TGTGCCAGCAGCGACAGGGGGCGAGAGGACACTGAAGCTTTCTTT. The encoded protein is CASSDRGREDTEAFF.

This clone showed up just a few times. This rearrangement joins TRBV28 to TRBJ1-4; D gene unclear. V lost 7 bases and J 4 bases, leaving 7 bases between the germline ends. This CDR3 contains 12 residues. Per the germline V gene, CDR1 is MDHEN and CDR2 is SYDVKM. As DNA, the CDR3 is TGTGCCAGCAACAGTAATAATGAAAAACTGTTTTTT. This codes for CASNSNNEKLFF.

This clone was counted a single time. The chain employs TRBV9 and TRBJ2-7; possibly TRBD2 for D (5 bases). CDR1 is SGDLS and CDR2 is YYNGEE in the germline V gene. V lost 0 bases and J 0 bases, leaving 10 bases between the germline ends. This CDR3 comprises 15 residues. The CDR3 region is CASSVDRGSSYEQYF. The CDR3 nucleotides are TGTGCCAGCAGCGTAGATCGGGGATCCTCCTACGAGCAGTACTTC. The whole variable domain, remainder taken from reference TRBV9 and TRBJ2-7, is DSGVTQTPKHLITATGQRVTLRCSPRSGDLSVYWYQQSLDQGLQFLIQYYNGEERAKGNILERFSAQQFPDLHSELNLSSLELGDSALYFCASSVDRGSSYEQYFGPGTRLTVT.

The chain combines TRBV2 with TRBJ1-3, with TRBD1 as a possible D gene (5 bases). Trimming pared 8 bases from V and 0 bases from J, leaving 14 bases between. The CDR3 has 15 amino acids. Germline V CDR1 and CDR2: SNHLY, FYNNEI. Written as DNA, the CDR3 is TGTGCCAGCCGGGGGGGGGTGTTCTCTGGAAACACCATATATTTT. Translating it yields CASRGGVFSGNTIYF.

The V and J genes are TRBV2 and TRBJ1-2; 7 bases are a match to TRBD1. The germline CDR1 and CDR2 sequences are SNHLY and FYNNEI. After removal of 9 bases from V and 10 bases from J, the junction contained 11 bases not matched to a gene. The CDR3 runs to 12 residues. This CDR3 is CARDRQGDLYTF. CDR3 nucleotides: TGTGCCAGGGACCGACAGGGAGACCTCTACACCTTC.

This chain connects TRBV6-1 to TRBJ1-6, with 7 bases lining up with TRBD1. From germline, CDR1 is MNHNS and CDR2 SASEGT. J was trimmed by 7 bases and V by 1 base; bases with no gene match: 4. This CDR3 is built from 15 residues. The CDR3 protein is CASSEVRDSNSPLHF. The CDR3 bases are TGTGCCAGCAGTGAAGTAAGGGACAGCAATTCACCCCTCCACTTT.

In this sample, this clone turned up a few times. The rearrangement links TRBV5-1 to TRBJ2-1; 13 nucleotides line up with TRBD2. V was clipped by 4 bases and J by 9 bases; unmatched bases: 13. Germline CDR1 and CDR2: SGHRS and YFSETQ. The CDR3 spans 17 residues. CDR3 region: CASSPRTSGSLRVEQFF. The CDR3 region has the DNA TGCGCCAGCAGCCCGCGGACTAGCGGGAGTTTAAGGGTTGAGCAGTTCTTC.

The chain has TRBV7-9 and TRBJ1-5; TRBD1 agrees at 7 bases. Trimming removed 4 bases from V and 5 bases from J; junction bases left unmatched: 8. CDR1 and CDR2 (germline): SEHNR, FQNEAQ (reference sequence). The CDR3 sequence is 15 residues long. This CDR3 is CASSWKGGVDQPQHF. The CDR3 DNA follows: TGTGCCAGCAGCTGGAAAGGGGGCGTGGATCAGCCCCAGCATTTT.

The chain uses TRBV2 and TRBJ2-5, with TRBD2 matching 7 bases. CDR1 and CDR2 from the germline V gene are SNHLY and FYNNEI. Losses at the gene ends were 4 bases for V and 10 bases for J; bases not matched to a gene: 6. This CDR3 has 12 residues. The CDR3 sequence is CASSGTRPGQYF. The CDR3 nucleotides are TGTGCCAGCAGTGGGACTAGGCCTGGCCAGTACTTC.

This CDR3 reads CRGGTNEKLFF. CDR3 coding DNA: TGCAGAGGGGGAACTAATGAAAAACTGTTTTTT. The rearrangement joins TRBV20-1 to TRBJ1-4; weak D call: TRBD1 (6 bases). Germline CDR1 and CDR2: DFQATT and SNEGSKA (reference sequence). CDR3 length: 11 residues.

This clone was seen only a few times. The J gene is TRBJ1-1, the V gene TRBV19; D is perhaps TRBD1 (5 bases). Germline V gene lookup returns CDR1 LNHDA and CDR2 SQIVND (reference sequence). Trimming stripped 6 bases from V and 3 bases from J, with 23 bases between. The CDR3 extends over 17 amino acids. The CDR3 DNA sequence: TGTGCCAGTAGCGGCGGGGGGAGGTTCTCGAGCCACACTGAAGCTTTCTTT. Translation gives CASSGGGRFSSHTEAFF. Full variable domain (rest looked up from reference TRBV19 and TRBJ1-1): DGGITQSPKYLFRKEGQNVTLSCEQNLNHDAMYWYRQDPGQGLRLIYYSQIVNDFQKGDIAEGYSVSREKKESFPLTVTSAQKNPTAFYLCASSGGGRFSSHTEAFFGQGTRLTVV.

The rearrangement joins TRBV28 to TRBJ2-7; D unclear. CDR1 is MDHEN and CDR2 is SYDVKM in the germline V gene. The CDR3 is made up of 15 amino acids. Between the trimmed V and J ends, which lost 4 bases and 2 bases, there was a span of 15 bases. CDR3 DNA: TGTGCCAGCAGTTCTCTCCTTTCGGTAGCCTACGAGCAGTACTTC. Translation: CASSSLLSVAYEQYF.

The chain recombines TRBV10-3 with TRBJ1-1; no clear D. V lost 5 bases and J lost 2, with 12 bases in between. This CDR3 contains 14 residues. Per the germline V gene, CDR1 is ENHRY and CDR2 is SYGVKD. This CDR3 is CAISSIPQNTEAFF. The CDR3 DNA sequence: TGTGCCATCAGTTCAATTCCCCAAAACACTGAAGCTTTCTTT.

The chain joins TRBV11-2 to TRBJ2-5; TRBD1 agrees at 8 bases. Looked up from germline, CDR1 is SGHAT and CDR2 is FQNNGV. The CDR3 is 13 amino acids. The V segment lost 1 base and the J segment 10 bases; nucleotides outside the gene matches: 5. The CDR3 sequence: CASSLAGQVDQYF. The CDR3 region has the DNA TGTGCCAGCAGCTTAGCGGGACAGGTGGACCAGTACTTC.

The V gene is TRBV28, the J gene TRBJ1-2; tentatively, D is TRBD1 (6 bases). This CDR3 comprises 14 residues. Germline V gene sequence: CDR1 MDHEN, CDR2 SYDVKM. V dropped 3 bases and J dropped 7 bases, with 15 bases sitting between them. CDR3 residues: CASSLFSGVGGYTF. The CDR3 DNA reads as TGTGCCAGCAGTTTGTTCTCAGGGGTCGGTGGCTACACCTTC.

CDR3 residues: CASSSSASRPSYNEQFF. In DNA, the CDR3 is TGTGCCAGCAGCTCCTCGGCCTCCAGGCCCTCCTACAATGAGCAGTTCTTC. V usage is TRBV5-5 and J usage is TRBJ2-1; D unclear. The germline V gene encodes CDR1 SGHKS and CDR2 YYEKEE (reference sequence). CDR3 length: 17 amino acids. V lost 3 bases, J lost 0 bases, and 16 bases lay in between.

The chain has TRBV2 and TRBJ1-2; no clear D. The CDR3 length is 14 residues. V lost 4 bases and J 4 bases, leaving 13 bases between the germline ends. Germline V gene lookup returns CDR1 SNHLY and CDR2 FYNNEI. This CDR3 reads CASSGSPGGYGYTF. In DNA, the CDR3 is TGTGCCAGCAGTGGGTCCCCCGGTGGCTATGGCTACACCTTC.